Listed below are T cell receptor beta chains from one sample, sequenced in a study of blood T cell repertoires in COVID-19. Method: immunoSEQ multiplex PCR; TCRdb's copy keeps in-frame clones and lacks some. The table lists under 250,000 clones, approximately 80% of them singletons, with less than 6.5% in the top ten. Sequencing was performed on peripheral blood. Receptors were obtained from a woman in her fifties or sixties who had recovered from COVID-19. The CDR3 runs from the conserved cysteine through the conserved F or W. A D gene is named only where the DNA matches it firmly. The size of a clone is reported for some rows only, either as once, few or many, or as a class for expanded clones.

clone_size: -; d_call: TRBD2; j_call: TRBJ2-1; v_call: TRBV5-1; cdr3_nt: TGCGCCAGCAGCCCTCGGACTAGCGGGGGGGGTGTTTTTGAGCAGTTCTTC; cdr3_aa: CASSPRTSGGGVFEQFF
clone_size: -; d_call: -; j_call: TRBJ2-5; v_call: TRBV30; cdr3_nt: TGTGCCTGGAGCCCCCGGGGGAGGTGGAGAGAAGAGACCCAGTACTTC; cdr3_aa: CAWSPRGRWREETQYF
clone_size: -; d_call: TRBD1; j_call: TRBJ2-6; v_call: TRBV5-1; cdr3_nt: TGCGCCAGCAGCTCGGGACAGGGGGTCCATGGCTCTGGGGCCAACGTCCTGACTTTC; cdr3_aa: CASSSGQGVHGSGANVLTF
clone_size: -; d_call: -; j_call: TRBJ1-6; v_call: TRBV7-2; cdr3_nt: TGTGCCAGCAGCTTAGACCAGGGGAGTAATTCACCCCTCCACTTT; cdr3_aa: CASSLDQGSNSPLHF
clone_size: -; d_call: -; j_call: TRBJ1-4; v_call: TRBV6-5; cdr3_nt: TGTGCCAGCAGATTAAGGACAGCAACTAATGAAAAACTGTTTTTT; cdr3_aa: CASRLRTATNEKLFF
clone_size: -; d_call: TRBD1; j_call: TRBJ1-2; v_call: TRBV6-5; cdr3_nt: TGTGCCAGCAGCCGAGACAGGGCATTGAGTGGCTACACCTTC; cdr3_aa: CASSRDRALSGYTF
clone_size: -; d_call: -; j_call: TRBJ1-2; v_call: TRBV11-2; cdr3_nt: TGTGCCAGCAGCTTAGATGGGCGATACTATGGCTACACCTTC; cdr3_aa: CASSLDGRYYGYTF
clone_size: once; d_call: TRBD1; j_call: TRBJ1-5; v_call: TRBV7-2; cdr3_nt: TGTGCCAGCAGCTTTGAGGGACAGGGAGCAGGACAGCCCCAGCATTTT; cdr3_aa: CASSFEGQGAGQPQHF
clone_size: -; d_call: -; j_call: TRBJ1-2; v_call: TRBV9; cdr3_nt: TGTGCCAGCACCCCAAGCCCACCTCCCAACTATGGCTACACCTTC; cdr3_aa: CASTPSPPPNYGYTF
clone_size: few; d_call: -; j_call: TRBJ2-7; v_call: TRBV7-8; cdr3_nt: TGTGCCAGCAGCTTTTACTACGAGCAGTACTTC; cdr3_aa: CASSFYYEQYF
clone_size: -; d_call: TRBD2; j_call: TRBJ2-3; v_call: TRBV5-4; cdr3_nt: TGTGCCAGCAGCCAAATAGCGGGGGGAAGCACAGATACGCAGTATTTT; cdr3_aa: CASSQIAGGSTDTQYF
clone_size: -; d_call: TRBD1; j_call: TRBJ1-2; v_call: TRBV5-4; cdr3_nt: TGTGCCAGCAGCCAAATACCGGGACAGGGGGATCGGCTAAACTATGGCTACACCTTC; cdr3_aa: CASSQIPGQGDRLNYGYTF
clone_size: -; d_call: -; j_call: TRBJ1-2; v_call: TRBV5-1; cdr3_nt: TGCGCCAGCAGCTTGTACGAGTATGGCTACACCTTC; cdr3_aa: CASSLYEYGYTF
clone_size: -; d_call: -; j_call: TRBJ1-2; v_call: TRBV9; cdr3_nt: TGTGCCAGCAGCGTAGGGTTGTCGGTTGACTATGGCTACACCTTC; cdr3_aa: CASSVGLSVDYGYTF
clone_size: once; d_call: TRBD1; j_call: TRBJ1-2; v_call: TRBV19; cdr3_nt: TGTGCCAGTAGTTTGAGGGACAGGAGCCCTAACTATGGCTACACCTTC; cdr3_aa: CASSLRDRSPNYGYTF
clone_size: few; d_call: TRBD2; j_call: TRBJ2-2; v_call: TRBV6-1; cdr3_nt: TGTGCCAGCAGTGTAGGAGTGGGGGGGGACACCGGGGAGCTGTTTTTT; cdr3_aa: CASSVGVGGDTGELFF
clone_size: -; d_call: TRBD2; j_call: TRBJ2-6; v_call: TRBV5-1; cdr3_nt: TGCGCCAGCAGCGATTTAGCGGGGGGGCCGGTAGGGGCCAACGTCCTGACTTTC; cdr3_aa: CASSDLAGGPVGANVLTF
clone_size: once; d_call: -; j_call: TRBJ1-3; v_call: TRBV16; cdr3_nt: TGTGCCAGCAGCCAACAGGGCTCTGGAAACACCATATATTTT; cdr3_aa: CASSQQGSGNTIYF
clone_size: -; d_call: -; j_call: TRBJ1-2; v_call: TRBV6-2/TRBV6-3; cdr3_nt: TGTGCCAGCAGTTACGGGTCGCAGGAGGGATATGGCTACACCTTC; cdr3_aa: CASSYGSQEGYGYTF
clone_size: -; d_call: TRBD1; j_call: TRBJ2-7; v_call: TRBV11-1; cdr3_nt: TGTGCCAGCAGCTTAGCGGGCGGACAGGGGGCCTACGAGCAGTACTTC; cdr3_aa: CASSLAGGQGAYEQYF
clone_size: -; d_call: TRBD1; j_call: TRBJ1-1; v_call: TRBV7-9; cdr3_nt: TGTGCCAGCAGCCTAGCGGGGACAGGGGATACTGAAGCTTTCTTT; cdr3_aa: CASSLAGTGDTEAFF
clone_size: -; d_call: TRBD2; j_call: TRBJ2-3; v_call: TRBV13; cdr3_nt: TGTGCCAGCAGTTGGACTAGCGGGGGGGCCGGGGCAGATACGCAGTATTTT; cdr3_aa: CASSWTSGGAGADTQYF
clone_size: once; d_call: -; j_call: TRBJ1-2; v_call: TRBV18; cdr3_nt: TGTGCCAGCTCGCCTCTCAGACAGAGAATTAACTATGGCTACACCTTC; cdr3_aa: CASSPLRQRINYGYTF
clone_size: -; d_call: TRBD2; j_call: TRBJ2-1; v_call: TRBV7-6; cdr3_nt: TGTGCCAGCAGCTTAGCTAGCGGGGGATACAATGAGCAGTTCTTC; cdr3_aa: CASSLASGGYNEQFF
clone_size: -; d_call: -; j_call: TRBJ2-5; v_call: TRBV5-1; cdr3_nt: TGCGCCAGCGGGGGGCGGGGGCCCGGCGAGACCCAGTACTTC; cdr3_aa: CASGGRGPGETQYF
clone_size: -; d_call: TRBD1; j_call: TRBJ2-2; v_call: TRBV19; cdr3_nt: TGTGCCAGTAGCCGCAGGGGGCGCACCGGGGAGCTGTTTTTT; cdr3_aa: CASSRRGRTGELFF
clone_size: -; d_call: -; j_call: TRBJ2-7; v_call: TRBV6-5; cdr3_nt: TGTGCCAGCAGTTACTCTTTGATTAGTTCCTACGAGCAGTACTTC; cdr3_aa: CASSYSLISSYEQYF
clone_size: -; d_call: TRBD2; j_call: TRBJ2-7; v_call: TRBV7-9; cdr3_nt: TGTGCCAGCAGCTTACTCGGGTCCCGGGGACTAGCGGGCCCCTACGAGCAGTACTTC; cdr3_aa: CASSLLGSRGLAGPYEQYF